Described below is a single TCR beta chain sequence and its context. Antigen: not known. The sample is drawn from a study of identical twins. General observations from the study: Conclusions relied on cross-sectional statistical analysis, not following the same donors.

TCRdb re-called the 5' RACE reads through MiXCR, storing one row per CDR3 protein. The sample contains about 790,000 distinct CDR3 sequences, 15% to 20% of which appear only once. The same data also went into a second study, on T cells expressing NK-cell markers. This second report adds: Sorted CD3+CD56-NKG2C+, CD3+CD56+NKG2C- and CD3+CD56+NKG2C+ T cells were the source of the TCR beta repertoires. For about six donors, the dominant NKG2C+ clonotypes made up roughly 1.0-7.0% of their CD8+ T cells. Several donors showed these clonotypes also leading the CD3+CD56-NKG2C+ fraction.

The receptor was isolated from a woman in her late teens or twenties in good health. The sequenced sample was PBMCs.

CDR3 bases: TGTGCCAGCAGCTTAGTATGGACGGGAGAGACCCAGTACTTC. Encoded protein: CASSLVWTGETQYF. The chain has TRBV7-2 and TRBJ2-5; D not resolved. V was shortened by 1 base and J by 4 bases, with 10 bases between the two germline ends. The CDR3 length is 14 residues. From germline, CDR1 is SGHTA and CDR2 FQGNSA.